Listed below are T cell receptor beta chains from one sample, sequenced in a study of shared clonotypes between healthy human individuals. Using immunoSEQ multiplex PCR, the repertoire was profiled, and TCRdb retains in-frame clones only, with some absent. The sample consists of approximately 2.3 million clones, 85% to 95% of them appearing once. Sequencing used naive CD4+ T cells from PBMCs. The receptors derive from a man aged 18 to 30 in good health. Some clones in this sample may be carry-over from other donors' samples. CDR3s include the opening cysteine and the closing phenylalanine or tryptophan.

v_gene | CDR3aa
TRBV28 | CASGTGGSYEQYF
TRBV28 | CASSFGSRAWETQYF
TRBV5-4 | CASSQDRQETQYF
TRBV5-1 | CASSLSPGLNTEAFF
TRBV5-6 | CASSPAGSEALREQFF
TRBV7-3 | CASSLFSSGSDEQFF
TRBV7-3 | CASSPKATGVPHEQFF
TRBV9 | CASSAQLDQPQHF
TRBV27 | CASSPHPRADTQYF
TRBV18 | CASSPLPTGFDYEQYF
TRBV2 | CASSEPLIGADTLSDGYTF
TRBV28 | CASSSPGTEPSDGYTF
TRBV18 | CASSPVQRSGIEQYF
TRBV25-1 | CASSAPEQGRETQYF
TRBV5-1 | CASSLAVGSYNEQFF
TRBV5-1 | CASSLDSPLSGANVLTF
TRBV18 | CASSPGGEQYF
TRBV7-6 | CASSTLAGLNNEQFF
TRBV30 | CAWSVSIDTIYF
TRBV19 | CASPGAGGRIQETQYF
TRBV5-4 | CASSLLAGSSYNEQFF
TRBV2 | CASSQAGELFF
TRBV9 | CASSPPGRGGQETQYF
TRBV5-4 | CASSLKETSGTDTQYF
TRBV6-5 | CASSSGQGFTMGQFF
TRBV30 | CAWGLAGTGELFF
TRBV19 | CASSKPRRGIRIDQNTGELFF
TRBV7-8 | CASSLDPNRGQPQHF
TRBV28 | CASRELRSYGYTF
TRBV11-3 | CASSFLTGPTDTQYF
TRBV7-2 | CASSLMLFPTYEQYF
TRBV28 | CASSRGSVGTTDTQYF
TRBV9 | CASSVGQARYGYTF
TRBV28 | CASSEQATNTYNEQFF
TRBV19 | CASSRRTGGSEKLFF
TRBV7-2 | CASSSRQSTGELFF
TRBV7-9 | CASSLLSGGLSEAFF
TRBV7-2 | CASSFRGIGSDTQYF
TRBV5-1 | CASSSEGSGNTIYF
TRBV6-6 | CASSSPYYEQYF
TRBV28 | CASTWGDEQFF
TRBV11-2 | CASSSEYRAGYTF
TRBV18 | CASSLPGDRGTETQYF
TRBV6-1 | CASSEAPAPYEQYF
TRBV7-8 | CASSSYDSTTNEKLFF
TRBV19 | CASSIVWTGGREQYF
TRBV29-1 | CSVDSGTEAFF
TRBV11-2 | CASSSRQGTDTQYF
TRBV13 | CASSAGTLGSEKLFF
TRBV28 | CASSWVGGGYTF
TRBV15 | CATSTRQTEAFF
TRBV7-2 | CASSPGGLAGAYEQYF
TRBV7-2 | CASSQRLLAPTDTQYF